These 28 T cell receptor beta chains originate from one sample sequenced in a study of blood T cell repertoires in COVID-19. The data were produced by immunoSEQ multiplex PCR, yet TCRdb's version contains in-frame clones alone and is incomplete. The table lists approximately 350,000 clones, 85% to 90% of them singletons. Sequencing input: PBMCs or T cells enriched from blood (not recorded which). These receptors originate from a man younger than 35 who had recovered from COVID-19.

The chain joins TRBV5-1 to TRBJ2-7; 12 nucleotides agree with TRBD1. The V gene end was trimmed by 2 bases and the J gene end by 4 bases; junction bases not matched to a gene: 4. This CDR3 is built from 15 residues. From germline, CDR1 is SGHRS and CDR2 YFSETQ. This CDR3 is CASSFGTGGLYEQYF. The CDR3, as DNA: TGCGCCAGCAGCTTTGGGACAGGGGGCCTTTACGAGCAGTACTTC.

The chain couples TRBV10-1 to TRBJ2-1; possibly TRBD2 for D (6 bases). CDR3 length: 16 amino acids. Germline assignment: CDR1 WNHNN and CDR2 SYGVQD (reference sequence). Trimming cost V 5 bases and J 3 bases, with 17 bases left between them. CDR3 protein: CASSSSVAGLYNEQFF. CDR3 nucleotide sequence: TGCGCCAGCAGTTCGTCTGTGGCGGGGCTCTACAATGAGCAGTTCTTC.

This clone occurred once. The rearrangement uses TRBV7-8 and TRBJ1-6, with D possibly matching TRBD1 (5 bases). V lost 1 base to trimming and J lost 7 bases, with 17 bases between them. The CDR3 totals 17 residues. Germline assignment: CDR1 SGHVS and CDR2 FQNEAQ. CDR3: CASSLGRVPTENSPLHF. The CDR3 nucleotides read TGTGCCAGCAGCTTAGGGAGAGTCCCGACAGAGAATTCACCCCTCCACTTT.

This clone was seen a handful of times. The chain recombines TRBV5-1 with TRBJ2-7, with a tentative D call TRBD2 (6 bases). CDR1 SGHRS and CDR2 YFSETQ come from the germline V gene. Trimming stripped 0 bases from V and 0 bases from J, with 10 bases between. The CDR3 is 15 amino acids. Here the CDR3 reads CASSLADSGSYEQYF. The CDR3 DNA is TGCGCCAGCAGCTTGGCGGATAGCGGCTCCTACGAGCAGTACTTC.

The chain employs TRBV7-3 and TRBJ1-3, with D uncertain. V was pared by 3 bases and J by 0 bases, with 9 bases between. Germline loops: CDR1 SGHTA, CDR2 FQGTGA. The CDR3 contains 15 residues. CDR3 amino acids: CASSLGSRSGNTIYF. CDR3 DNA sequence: TGTGCCAGCAGCTTGGGCAGCCGCTCTGGAAACACCATATATTTT.

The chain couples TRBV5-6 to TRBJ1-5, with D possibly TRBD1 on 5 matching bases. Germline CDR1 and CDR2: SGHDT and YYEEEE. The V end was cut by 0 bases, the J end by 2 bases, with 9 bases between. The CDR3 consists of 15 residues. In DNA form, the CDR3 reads TGTGCCAGCAGCTTGGGATCACAGGGCAATCAGCCCCAGCATTTT. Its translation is CASSLGSQGNQPQHF.

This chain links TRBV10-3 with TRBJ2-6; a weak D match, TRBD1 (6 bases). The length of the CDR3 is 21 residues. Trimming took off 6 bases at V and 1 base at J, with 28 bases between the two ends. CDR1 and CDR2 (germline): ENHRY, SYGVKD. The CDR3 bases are TGTGCCATCAGCACCGCCGGAGGACCAGGCTCAACAGGGTCTGGGGCCAACGTCCTGACTTTC. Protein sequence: CAISTAGGPGSTGSGANVLTF.

CDR3 DNA sequence: TGTGCCAGCAGCTCAGGGACAGGGGGCAATCAGCCCCAGCATTTT. This gives the protein CASSSGTGGNQPQHF. The chain links TRBV7-8 to TRBJ1-5; TRBD1 agrees at 10 bases. The CDR3 length is 15 residues. V lost 4 bases to trimming and J lost 2 bases; unmatched junction nucleotides: 2. Germline V CDR1 and CDR2: SGHVS, FQNEAQ.

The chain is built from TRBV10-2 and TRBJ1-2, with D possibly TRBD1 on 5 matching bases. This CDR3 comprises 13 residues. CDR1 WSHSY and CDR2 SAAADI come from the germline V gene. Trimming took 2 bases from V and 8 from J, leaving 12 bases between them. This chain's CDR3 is CASSEPGPGGYTF. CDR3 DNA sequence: TGCGCCAGCAGTGAGCCAGGGCCCGGGGGCTACACCTTC.

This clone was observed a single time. The CDR3 region has the DNA TGTGCCAGCAGCTTCACAGGGGGCGTCTGGGAGACCCAGTACTTC. Translating gives CASSFTGGVWETQYF. The chain couples TRBV5-6 to TRBJ2-5; 9 nucleotides align to TRBD1. The CDR3 covers 15 residues. Losses at the gene ends were 2 bases for V and 5 bases for J; bases not matched to a gene: 7. The germline CDR1 and CDR2 sequences are SGHDT and YYEEEE.

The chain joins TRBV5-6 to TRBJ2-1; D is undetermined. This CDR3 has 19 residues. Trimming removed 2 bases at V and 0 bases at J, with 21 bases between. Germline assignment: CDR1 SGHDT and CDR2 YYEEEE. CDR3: CASSLNLVSFFSSYNEQFF. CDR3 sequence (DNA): TGTGCCAGCAGCTTAAATTTGGTGTCCTTTTTTAGCTCCTACAATGAGCAGTTCTTC.

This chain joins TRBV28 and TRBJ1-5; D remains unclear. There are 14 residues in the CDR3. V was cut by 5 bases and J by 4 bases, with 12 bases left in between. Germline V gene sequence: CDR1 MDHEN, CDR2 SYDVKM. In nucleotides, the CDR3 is TGTGCCAGCAGTAAAAATAGCCTGAATCAGCCCCAGCATTTT. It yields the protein CASSKNSLNQPQHF.

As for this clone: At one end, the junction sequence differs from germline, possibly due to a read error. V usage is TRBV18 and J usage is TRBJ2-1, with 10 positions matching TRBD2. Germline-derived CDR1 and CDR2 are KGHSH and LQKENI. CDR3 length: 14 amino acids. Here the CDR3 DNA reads TGTGCCAGCTCTCCACTAGCGGGGAACAATGAGCAGTTCTTC. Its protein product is CASSPLAGNNEQFF.

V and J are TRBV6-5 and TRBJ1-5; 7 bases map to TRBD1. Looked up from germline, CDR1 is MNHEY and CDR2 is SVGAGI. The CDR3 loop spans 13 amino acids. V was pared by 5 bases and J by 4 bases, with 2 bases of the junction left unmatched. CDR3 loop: CASSTGVNQPQHF. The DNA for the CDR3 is TGTGCCAGCAGTACAGGGGTGAATCAGCCCCAGCATTTT.

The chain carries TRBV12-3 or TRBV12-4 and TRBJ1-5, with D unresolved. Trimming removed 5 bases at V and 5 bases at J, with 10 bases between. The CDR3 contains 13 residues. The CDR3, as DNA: TGTGCCAGCAGTATAGGGAGGGATCAGCCCCAGCATTTT. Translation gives CASSIGRDQPQHF.

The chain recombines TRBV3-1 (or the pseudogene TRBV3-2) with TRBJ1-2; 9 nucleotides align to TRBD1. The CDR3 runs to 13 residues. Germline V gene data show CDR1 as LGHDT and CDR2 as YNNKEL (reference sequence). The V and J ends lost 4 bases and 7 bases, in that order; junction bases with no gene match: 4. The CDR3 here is CASSLTGGGGYTF. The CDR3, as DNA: TGTGCCAGCAGCCTGACAGGGGGTGGTGGCTACACCTTC.

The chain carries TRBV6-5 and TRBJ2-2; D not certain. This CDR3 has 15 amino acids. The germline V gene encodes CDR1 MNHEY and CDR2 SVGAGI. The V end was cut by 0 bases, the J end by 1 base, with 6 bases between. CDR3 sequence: CASSYSNGNTGELFF. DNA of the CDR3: TGTGCCAGCAGTTACTCGAACGGGAACACCGGGGAGCTGTTTTTT.

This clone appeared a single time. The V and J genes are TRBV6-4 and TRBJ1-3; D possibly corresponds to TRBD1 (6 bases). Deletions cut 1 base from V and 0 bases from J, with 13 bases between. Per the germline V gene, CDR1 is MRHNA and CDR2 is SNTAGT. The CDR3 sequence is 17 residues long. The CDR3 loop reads CASSDFKTGISGNTIYF. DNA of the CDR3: TGTGCCAGCAGTGACTTTAAGACAGGCATCTCTGGAAACACCATATATTTT.

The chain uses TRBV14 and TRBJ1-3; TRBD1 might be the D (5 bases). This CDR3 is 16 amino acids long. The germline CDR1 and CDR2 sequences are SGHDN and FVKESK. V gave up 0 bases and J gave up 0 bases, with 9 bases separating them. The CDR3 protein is CASSQEGTRSGNTIYF. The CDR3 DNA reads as TGTGCCAGCAGCCAAGAGGGGACTCGCTCTGGAAACACCATATATTTT.

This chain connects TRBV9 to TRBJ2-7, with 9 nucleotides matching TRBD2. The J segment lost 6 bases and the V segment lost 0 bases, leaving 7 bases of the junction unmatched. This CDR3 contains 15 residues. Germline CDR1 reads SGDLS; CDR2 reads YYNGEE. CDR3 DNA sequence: TGTGCCAGCAGCGTAGAGTCTAGCGGGGTGTTCGAGCAGTACTTC. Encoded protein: CASSVESSGVFEQYF.

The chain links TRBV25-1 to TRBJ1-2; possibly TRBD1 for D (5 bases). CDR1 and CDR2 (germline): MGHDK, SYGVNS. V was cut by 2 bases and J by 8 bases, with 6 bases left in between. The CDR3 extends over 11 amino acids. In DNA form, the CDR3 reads TGTGCCAGCAGTGAAGGACAAGGCTACACCTTC. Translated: CASSEGQGYTF.

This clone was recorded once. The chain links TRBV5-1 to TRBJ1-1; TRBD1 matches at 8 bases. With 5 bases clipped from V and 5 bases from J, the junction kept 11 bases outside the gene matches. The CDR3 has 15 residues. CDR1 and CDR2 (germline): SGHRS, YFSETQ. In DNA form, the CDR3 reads TGCGCCAGCAGTGGGCAGGGGGCTTCGGGAACTGAAGCTTTCTTT. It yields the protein CASSGQGASGTEAFF. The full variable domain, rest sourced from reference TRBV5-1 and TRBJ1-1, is KAGVTQTPRYLIKTRGQQVTLSCSPISGHRSVSWYQQTPGQGLQFLFEYFSETQRNKGNFPGRFSGRQFSNSRSEMNVSTLELGDSALYLCASSGQGASGTEAFFGQGTRLTVV.

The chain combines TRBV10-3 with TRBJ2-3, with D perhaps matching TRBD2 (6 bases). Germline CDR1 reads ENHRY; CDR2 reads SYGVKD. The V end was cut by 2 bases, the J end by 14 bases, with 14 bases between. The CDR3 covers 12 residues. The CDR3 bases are TGTGCCATCAGTGAGGGGGACTCCCACGCGTATTTT. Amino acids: CAISEGDSHAYF.

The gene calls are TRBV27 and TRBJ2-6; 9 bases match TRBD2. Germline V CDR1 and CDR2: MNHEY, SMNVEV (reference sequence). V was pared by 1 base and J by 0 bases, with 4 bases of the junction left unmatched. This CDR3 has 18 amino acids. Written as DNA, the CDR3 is TGTGCCAGCAGTTTATTAACTAGCGGGCCCTCTGGGGCCAACGTCCTGACTTTC. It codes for CASSLLTSGPSGANVLTF.

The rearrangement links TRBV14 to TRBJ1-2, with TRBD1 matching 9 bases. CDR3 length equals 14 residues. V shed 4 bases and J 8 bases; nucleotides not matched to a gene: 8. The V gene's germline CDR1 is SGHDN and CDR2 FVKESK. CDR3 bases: TGTGCCAGCAGCCTAATGACAGGGGGGACGGGCTACACCTTC. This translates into CASSLMTGGTGYTF. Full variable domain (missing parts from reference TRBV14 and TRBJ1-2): EAGVTQFPSHSVIEKGQTVTLRCDPISGHDNLYWYRRVMGKEIKFLLHFVKESKQDESGMPNNRFLAERTGGTYSTLKVQPAELEDSGVYFCASSLMTGGTGYTFGSGTRLTVV.

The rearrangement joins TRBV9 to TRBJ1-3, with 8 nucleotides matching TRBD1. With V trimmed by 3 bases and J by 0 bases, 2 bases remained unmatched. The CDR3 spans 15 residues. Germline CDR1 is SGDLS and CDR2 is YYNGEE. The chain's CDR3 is CASSGQGSSGNTIYF. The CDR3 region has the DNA TGTGCCAGCAGCGGACAGGGGTCCTCTGGAAACACCATATATTTT.

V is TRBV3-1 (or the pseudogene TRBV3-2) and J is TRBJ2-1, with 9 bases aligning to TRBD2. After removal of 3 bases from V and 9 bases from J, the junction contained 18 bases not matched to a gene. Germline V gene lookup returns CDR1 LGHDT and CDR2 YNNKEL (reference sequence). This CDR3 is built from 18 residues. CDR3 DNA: TGTGCCAGCAGCCAGAGAGCGAGCGGGGGGTGGCAAGGAGGTGAGCAGTTCTTC. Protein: CASSQRASGGWQGGEQFF.

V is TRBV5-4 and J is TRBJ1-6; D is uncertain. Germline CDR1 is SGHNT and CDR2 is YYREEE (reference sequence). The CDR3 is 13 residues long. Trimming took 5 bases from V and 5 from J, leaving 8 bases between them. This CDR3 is CASRGSNNSPLHF. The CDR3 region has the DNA TGTGCCAGCAGGGGGAGTAATAATTCACCCCTCCACTTT.